The present TCR beta chain was sequenced within a study of T cell therapy after organ transplantation (dated by TCRdb to the late 2010s). In terms of the full investigation: Therapy products were autologous CMV-specific T cells expanded in vitro for approximately 15 days with a peptide pool of 30 HLA class I and II CMV epitopes. A follow-up TRBV repertoire analysis was performed on an open-label phase I trial of autologous CMV-specific adoptive T cell therapy in solid-organ transplant recipients. About 80% of the ten patients were classed as clinical responders and two as nonresponders. Patients were given up to 6 doses of T cells at 2-week intervals and were followed for roughly 27 weeks after finishing therapy. The median number of CMV-specific T cells given to patients was 1.92 x 10^8, delivered over 2 to 6 intravenous infusions. Peripheral blood samples for the pretherapy time point were taken before T cell therapy began. Only about 85% of the 10 patients had long-term post-therapy samples available. Study-level results and caveats: Marked pretherapy clonal expansions with minimal repertoire change after therapy were observed in nonresponders. Fold change in CD8 clonality after therapy was inversely correlated with pretherapy clonality, suggesting that less biased repertoires were more receptive to remodeling. Because the cohort was small, confounders such as concurrent antirejection and antiviral medications could not be assessed. Reconstitution after therapy appeared to involve both transferred clonotypes and endogenous clonotypes that were not detected in the therapy products. Few detected expansions in nonresponders may reflect reduced sample coverage from poor CD8+ T cell yield.

Cut back by 1 base and 6 bases, the V and J ends lie 13 bases apart. From the cysteine through the phenylalanine, the CDR3 covers 15 amino acids. Left in the record is the CDR3 DNA by itself, 45 bases read in frame from the first base. CDR1 and CDR2, per the germline V gene, are SGHRS and YFSETQ. Taken with the paper, the label for time point translates to: before start of T cell therapy. The patients had received solid-organ transplants and had cytomegalovirus that was drug-resistant/recurrent. Nine to ten trial participants were selected for repertoire analysis based on availability of post-therapy peripheral blood mononuclear cells. Viable CD3+CD8+CD4- lymphocytes were sorted from PBMCs on a BD FACSAria III. The Qiagen DNeasy Kit was used to extract genomic DNA from the sorted cells. The immunoSEQ two-step, bias-controlled multiplex PCR assay was used to amplify TRB CDR3 regions from genomic DNA. Sequencing of CDR3 libraries was carried out on an Illumina NextSeq 500. Under the source paper's analysis protocol: The immunoSEQ Analyzer platform was used for the initial alignment and bioinformatics, which included bias normalization against synthetic CDR3 analogs. Annotation of V, D and J genes was based on the definitions in the IMGT database. For further TRBV analyses, VDJtools version 1.1.10 and the R package tcR version 2.2.1.11 were used with default settings. GLIPH analysis was done using default settings in version 1.0. Significant clonotype frequency changes were tested by 2-sided binomial test with Benjamini-Hochberg correction (alpha = 0.01) in CDR3 sequences with at least 5 reads. Not all clones reach the TCRdb copy of this immuneACCESS table, which keeps in-frame sequences only. Checked studies attribute under half of the gap to unresolved V genes and leave the rest unexplained. D and trimming were read from the DNA, whereas the V and J calls and clone size are those reported in that table. For this sample the table gives approximately 52,000 clones, of which 94% were detected only once. The ten most abundant clones make up 3.1% of the sample.

On this clone itself: Its antigen is not yet known. No much larger clone is present one base from it, and per-base qualities are unavailable.

This TCR was recovered from a human patient who had received a solid organ transplant and had CMV disease. The material sequenced was CD8+ T cells from blood, taken before autologous CMV-specific T cell therapy. This chain joins TRBV5-1 to TRBJ2-2; a weak D assignment points to TRBD2 (6 bases agree). The DNA sequence is TGCGCCAGCAGCTTGAACCGGGAGAGGGCCGGGGAGCTGTTTTTT. This gives the protein CASSLNRERAGELFF.